This is a list of T cell receptor beta chains from one sample in a study of blood T cell repertoires in COVID-19. Libraries were prepared by immunoSEQ multiplex PCR; TCRdb keeps only in-frame clonotypes and omits some of them. Of roughly 180,000 clones listed, 94% were seen once; the top ten hold about 0.76%. The specimen was peripheral blood. These receptors were obtained from a man aged 25-45 years with COVID-19, enrolled during active disease. CDR3s include the opening cysteine and the closing phenylalanine or tryptophan. A D gene is named only where the DNA matches it firmly. Size is omitted from some rows. Given values are once, few, many or a class for expanded clones.

j_call clone_size d_call v_call cdr3_length cdr3_aa cdr3_nt
TRBJ2-7 NA NA TRBV6-5 15 CASSHSGSGSYEQYF TGTGCCAGCAGCCATAGCGGCTCTGGCTCCTACGAGCAGTACTTC
TRBJ1-1 NA TRBD1 TRBV19 15 CASSLGTGSQTEAFF TGTGCCAGTAGTCTAGGGACAGGGTCTCAAACTGAAGCTTTCTTT
TRBJ2-5 NA TRBD2 TRBV19 16 CASSTQAGGRKETQYF TGTGCCAGTAGTACCCAAGCGGGGGGGCGGAAAGAGACCCAGTACTTC
TRBJ2-1 once NA TRBV30 12 CAWSVLNNEQFF TGTGCCTGGAGTGTACTAAACAATGAGCAGTTCTTC
TRBJ2-3 NA TRBD1 TRBV24-1 15 CATSDAGTGTDTQYF TGTGCCACCAGTGATGCCGGGACAGGCACAGATACGCAGTATTTT
TRBJ2-7 NA TRBD1 TRBV4-1 15 CASSRGHRGNNEQYF TGCGCCAGCAGCCGCGGACACAGGGGTAACAACGAGCAGTACTTC
TRBJ2-1 once TRBD1 TRBV7-9 15 CASSLGQGGASEQFF TGTGCCAGCAGCCTGGGACAGGGCGGGGCGTCTGAGCAGTTCTTC
TRBJ1-6 NA NA TRBV30 13 CAWSQGRNSPLHF TGTGCCTGGAGTCAGGGGCGGAATTCACCCCTCCACTTT
TRBJ2-5 NA NA TRBV21-1 16 CASSTGTSGGQETQYF TGTGCCAGCAGCACCGGGACTAGCGGGGGTCAAGAGACCCAGTACTTC
TRBJ2-3 NA TRBD2 TRBV3-1/TRBV3-2 17 CASSQDLTSASTDTQYF TGTGCCAGCAGCCAAGATTTGACTAGCGCAAGCACAGATACGCAGTATTTT
TRBJ1-5 NA NA TRBV4-1 17 CASSQDWGGDSNQPQHF TGCGCCAGCAGCCAAGATTGGGGGGGGGATAGCAATCAGCCCCAGCATTTT
TRBJ1-2 NA NA TRBV5-5 13 CASSLGGVGGYTF TGTGCCAGCAGCTTGGGCGGGGTCGGAGGCTACACCTTC
TRBJ1-6 once NA TRBV11-2 15 CASSSPGVGMGPLHF TGTGCCAGCAGCTCGCCGGGGGTGGGAATGGGGCCCCTCCACTTT
TRBJ2-2 NA NA TRBV27 15 CASSLFSGGTGELFF TGTGCCAGCAGTTTATTTTCAGGTGGCACCGGGGAGCTGTTTTTT
TRBJ2-7 NA TRBD2 TRBV2 15 CASRGISGGAYEQYF TGTGCCAGCAGGGGGATCAGCGGGGGTGCCTACGAGCAGTACTTC
TRBJ2-7 NA NA TRBV11-2 14 CASSLGIEIDEQYF TGTGCCAGCAGCTTAGGTATAGAGATCGACGAGCAGTACTTC
TRBJ1-3 NA NA TRBV7-6 15 CASSQGLVSGNTIYF TGTGCCAGCAGCCAAGGCCTAGTATCTGGAAACACCATATATTTT
TRBJ2-7 few TRBD1 TRBV12-3/TRBV12-4 13 CASRRDRGYEQYF TGTGCCAGCAGACGGGACAGGGGCTACGAGCAGTACTTC
TRBJ2-2 NA TRBD1 TRBV7-9 15 CASSRTGDLTGELFF TGTGCCAGCAGCCGTACAGGGGATCTCACCGGGGAGCTGTTTTTT
TRBJ1-2 NA TRBD1 TRBV5-1 14 CASSLETGDYGYTF TGCGCCAGCAGCTTGGAGACAGGGGACTATGGCTACACCTTC
TRBJ1-1 few NA TRBV7-9 15 CASSLAEGRNTEAFF TGTGCCAGCAGCTTAGCGGAGGGTAGGAACACTGAAGCTTTCTTT
TRBJ2-7 NA NA TRBV3-1/TRBV3-2 12 CASSQGRGEQYF TGTGCCAGCAGCCAAGGCAGGGGCGAGCAGTACTTC
TRBJ1-5 NA NA TRBV5-1 14 CASSLDSLNQPQHF TGCGCCAGCAGCCTGGACAGTCTTAATCAGCCCCAGCATTTT
TRBJ1-1 NA NA TRBV9 13 CASSLSENTEAFF TGTGCCAGCAGCTTAAGCGAGAACACTGAAGCTTTCTTT
TRBJ1-2 NA NA TRBV13 14 CASSLRGGPYGYTF TGTGCCAGCAGCTTAAGGGGGGGACCCTATGGCTACACCTTC
TRBJ1-6 once NA TRBV6-5 14 CASSSPGNNSPLHF TGTGCCAGCAGTTCCCCGGGGAATAATTCACCCCTCCACTTT
TRBJ1-4 NA NA TRBV6-6 14 CASSTLQGSEKLFF TGTGCCAGCAGTACCTTACAGGGTAGTGAAAAACTGTTTTTT
TRBJ1-3 once TRBD1 TRBV6-5 14 CASTMTGAGNTIYF TGTGCCAGCACCATGACAGGGGCTGGAAACACCATATATTTT
TRBJ2-1 NA TRBD1 TRBV9 15 CASNRGQGSYNEQFF TGTGCCAGCAACAGAGGACAGGGATCCTACAATGAGCAGTTCTTC
TRBJ2-5 NA TRBD2 TRBV2 16 CASSYQGVAGAGTQYF TGTGCCAGCAGCTATCAGGGGGTAGCGGGGGCGGGGACCCAGTACTTC
TRBJ1-6 NA NA TRBV5-1 17 CASSLVAGAGSDSPLHF TGCGCCAGCAGCTTGGTTGCGGGGGCAGGGAGCGATTCACCCCTCCACTTT
TRBJ2-3 NA NA TRBV19 16 CASSINSGTSTDTQYF TGTGCCAGTAGTATAAATTCAGGGACTAGCACAGATACGCAGTATTTT
TRBJ2-7 NA NA TRBV11-1 14 CASSSGQKGVEQYF TGTGCCAGCAGCTCGGGACAAAAAGGCGTCGAGCAGTACTTC
TRBJ2-3 NA NA TRBV14 16 CASSQGSSYGTDTQYF TGTGCCAGCAGCCAAGGTTCTTCTTATGGCACAGATACGCAGTATTTT
TRBJ2-3 few NA TRBV5-5 14 CASSGGVLSDTQYF TGTGCCAGCAGCGGTGGAGTCTTATCGGATACGCAGTATTTT
TRBJ1-5 NA TRBD1 TRBV7-3 14 CASSLTDRGLPQHF TGTGCCAGCAGCTTAACGGACAGGGGGCTACCCCAGCATTTT
TRBJ2-3 NA TRBD2 TRBV2 15 CASSRLAGGSDTQYF TGTGCCAGCAGCAGACTAGCGGGGGGTTCAGATACGCAGTATTTT
TRBJ1-3 NA NA TRBV30 13 CAWSVGARNTIYF TGTGCCTGGAGTGTTGGGGCTAGAAACACCATATATTTT
TRBJ1-2 NA NA TRBV4-1 14 CASSQDGQGTGYTF TGCGCCAGCAGCCAAGATGGGCAGGGCACTGGCTACACCTTC